The 9 T cell receptor beta chains given below trace back to one sample, sequenced in a study of cytomegalovirus exposure and HLA in healthy donors. The study ran its PCR with 60 Vbeta and 13 Jbeta primers. Profiling relied on immunoSEQ multiplex PCR, and the TCRdb table lists in-frame clones only, not all of them. This table holds approximately 120,000 clones, around 80% found once. The sequencing sample was made of PBMCs. The receptors derive from a woman aged 30 to 39 in good health and CMV-seronegative.

The genes are TRBV27 and TRBJ2-5; D is possibly TRBD2 (5 bases). Gene TRBJ2-7 matches the end of the DNA better, so the J call may be wrong. Germline V CDR1 and CDR2: MNHEY, SMNVEV (reference sequence). This CDR3 spans 16 amino acids. The CDR3 spells CASRLQSGVSSYEQYF. The CDR3, as DNA: TGTGCCAGCAGACTTCAATCCGGGGTAAGCTCCTACGAGCAGTACTTC.

The chain links TRBV5-1 to TRBJ2-3; 8 bases fit TRBD1. The CDR3 is 16 residues long. The J segment lost 2 bases and the V segment lost 4 bases, leaving 9 bases of the junction unmatched. Germline loops: CDR1 SGHRS, CDR2 YFSETQ. CDR3 in amino acids: CASSGPGQAITDTQYF. CDR3 nucleotide sequence: TGCGCCAGCAGCGGACCGGGACAGGCGATCACAGATACGCAGTATTTT.

This chain connects TRBV29-1 to TRBJ1-1, with 8 positions matching TRBD1. J was trimmed by 8 bases and V by 3 bases; bases with no gene match: 11. CDR3 size: 14 residues. CDR1 and CDR2 (germline): SQVTM, ANQGSEA. As DNA, the CDR3 is TGCAGCGTTGACCCGAATCCAGGGGGCTACGAAGCTTTCTTT. Translation: CSVDPNPGGYEAFF.

The rearrangement links TRBV30 to TRBJ2-3, with D perhaps TRBD2 (7 bases). Germline-derived CDR1 and CDR2 are GTSNPN and SVGIG (reference sequence). The CDR3 is made up of 15 amino acids. Trimming cost V 0 bases and J 5 bases, with 15 bases left between them. The CDR3 loop reads CAWSVGAGAEDTQYF. In DNA form, the CDR3 reads TGTGCCTGGAGTGTAGGGGCGGGGGCTGAAGATACGCAGTATTTT.

The chain employs TRBV9 and TRBJ1-2, with a weak D call TRBD1 (5 bases). V dropped 0 bases and J dropped 8 bases, with 14 bases sitting between them. Germline V gene lookup returns CDR1 SGDLS and CDR2 YYNGEE. This CDR3 contains 14 residues. CDR3 sequence reads: CASSVDGSEGGYTF. CDR3 coding DNA: TGTGCCAGCAGCGTAGATGGGTCGGAGGGGGGCTACACCTTC.

V and J are TRBV29-1 and TRBJ2-2; 10 bases agree with TRBD1. The germline V gene has CDR1 SQVTM and CDR2 ANQGSEA. The CDR3 consists of 15 residues. Trimming cost V 4 bases and J 4 bases; bases outside gene matches: 6. DNA of the CDR3: TGCAGCGTTGCCGGGACAGGGGATAGCACCGGGGAGCTGTTTTTT. Translated, it gives CSVAGTGDSTGELFF.

This chain uses TRBV15 with TRBJ2-7, with D tentatively TRBD1 (6 bases). With 0 bases removed from V and 2 bases from J, the gap between germline ends came to 11 bases. Per the germline V gene, CDR1 is LNHNV and CDR2 is YYDKDF (reference sequence). The CDR3 sequence is 15 residues long. The CDR3 spells CATSREEQGTYEQYF. CDR3 bases: TGTGCCACCAGCAGAGAGGAACAGGGTACCTACGAGCAGTACTTC. Drawing the rest from reference TRBV15 and TRBJ2-7, the complete variable domain is DAMVIQNPRYQVTQFGKPVTLSCSQTLNHNVMYWYQQKSSQAPKLLFHYYDKDFNNEADTPDNFQSRRPNTSFCFLDIRSPGLGDTAMYLCATSREEQGTYEQYFGPGTRLTVT.

This clone was counted once. The rearrangement uses TRBV30 and TRBJ2-1; D remains unclear. Trimming took off 0 bases at V and 9 bases at J, with 12 bases between the two ends. The germline CDR1 and CDR2 sequences are GTSNPN and SVGIG (reference sequence). The CDR3 is made up of 13 amino acids. Written as DNA, the CDR3 is TGTGCCTGGAGTGTCCGAGGAATAGGTGAGCAGTTCTTC. It encodes CAWSVRGIGEQFF.

The chain links TRBV12-5 to TRBJ2-7, with TRBD2 matching over 8 bases. The CDR3 has 14 amino acids. V lost 5 bases to trimming and J lost 6 bases; unmatched junction nucleotides: 9. Germline V gene sequence: CDR1 LGHNT, CDR2 FRNRAP. The CDR3 reads CASGPPAGGGEQYF. The DNA for the CDR3 is TGTGCTAGTGGTCCTCCTGCGGGGGGCGGCGAGCAGTACTTC.